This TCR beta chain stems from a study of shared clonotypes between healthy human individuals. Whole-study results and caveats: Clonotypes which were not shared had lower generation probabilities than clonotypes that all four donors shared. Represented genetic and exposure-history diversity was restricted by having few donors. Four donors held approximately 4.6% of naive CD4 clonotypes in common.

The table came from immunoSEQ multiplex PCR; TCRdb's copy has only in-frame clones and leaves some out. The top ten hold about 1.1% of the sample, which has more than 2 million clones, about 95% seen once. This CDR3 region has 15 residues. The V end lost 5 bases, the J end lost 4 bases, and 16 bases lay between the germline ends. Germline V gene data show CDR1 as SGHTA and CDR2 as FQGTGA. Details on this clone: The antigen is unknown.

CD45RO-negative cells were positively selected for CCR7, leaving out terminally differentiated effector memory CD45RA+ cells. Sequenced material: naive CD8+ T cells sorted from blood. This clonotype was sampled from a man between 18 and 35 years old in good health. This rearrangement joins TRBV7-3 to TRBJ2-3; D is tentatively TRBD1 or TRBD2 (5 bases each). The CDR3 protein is CASSPSPGTADTQYF. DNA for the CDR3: TGTGCCAGCAGCCCTAGCCCCGGGACCGCAGATACGCAGTATTTT. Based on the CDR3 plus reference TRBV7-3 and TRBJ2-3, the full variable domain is GAGVSQTPSNKVTEKGKYVELRCDPISGHTALYWYRQSLGQGPEFLIYFQGTGAADDSGLPNDRFFAVRPEGSVSTLKIQRTERGDSAVYLCASSPSPGTADTQYFGPGTRLTVL.